This T cell receptor beta chain was sequenced during a study of control samples from healthy donors and cancer patients. The trim removed 3 bases at V and 2 bases at J, leaving 2 bases unmatched. The CDR3 has 15 amino acids. Germline CDR1 and CDR2: KGHSH and LQKENI. This table comes from immunoSEQ multiplex PCR, and its TCRdb copy is limited to in-frame clones, with some not included. There are 64,000 or so clones in the sample; more than 90% occur only once, and 1.5% to 2% lies in the top ten. The sequencing sample was made of PBMCs. This clonotype was sampled from a man aged 35 to 55 with colorectal cancer. This sequence joins TRBV18 and TRBJ1-3; TRBD1 agrees at 9 bases. The chain's CDR3 is CASSPGTGTGNTIYF. DNA of the CDR3: TGTGCCAGCTCACCCGGGACAGGGACTGGAAACACCATATATTTT.